This T cell receptor beta chain comes out of a study of blood T cell repertoires in COVID-19. Study as a whole: Samples came from the United States, Italy and Spain, spanning acute and convalescent COVID-19. T cells, B-cell-depleted T cells, or PBMCs provided the cDNA or gDNA that served as material.

Deletions cut 1 base from V and 1 base from J, with 12 bases between. CDR1 and CDR2 (germline): LNHDA, SQIVND (reference sequence). The length of the CDR3 is 16 residues. As originally analysed: Reference gene primer amplification in the assay estimated nucleated cell counts. Generated by immunoSEQ multiplex PCR, the TCRdb table keeps only in-frame clones and is missing some. The DNA was the basis for D and trimming; V, J and clone size are from that table. The table includes 350,000 to 550,000 clones, roughly 91% detected once. The J gene is TRBJ2-3, the V gene TRBV19; tentatively, D is TRBD1 (6 bases). The material sequenced was peripheral blood. This clonotype was sampled from a woman aged 25 to 39 with acute or convalescent COVID-19. DNA for the CDR3: TGTGCCAGTAGTATAGGTTGGGACATCCGCACAGATACGCAGTATTTT. Protein sequence: CASSIGWDIRTDTQYF.